The table lists the clone carrying this T cell receptor beta chain with a few counts. The data were obtained in a study of blood T cell repertoires in COVID-19. Background on the study: Sites across the United States, Italy and Spain contributed samples from acute and convalescent COVID-19.

In the authors' workflow: Amplification from reference gene primers served as the basis for estimated nucleated cell counts. Using immunoSEQ multiplex PCR, the repertoire was profiled, and TCRdb retains in-frame clones only, with some absent. The V and J calls and the clone size are those of that table, but D and trimming were determined from the DNA. The table lists tens of thousands of clones, about 87% of them singletons, with 5% to 8% in the top ten. The CDR3 sequence is 19 residues long. V trimming: 4 bases; J trimming: 2 bases; junction bases outside the gene matches: 13. Germline V gene lookup returns CDR1 LGHDT and CDR2 YNNKEL (reference sequence).

The sample was peripheral blood. This receptor was identified in a woman aged 50 to 65 with acute or convalescent COVID-19. This sequence joins TRBV3-1 (or the pseudogene TRBV3-2) and TRBJ2-7; TRBD2 aligns across 14 bases. CDR3 sequence: CASSPTEGLAGAFTYEQYF. DNA for the CDR3: TGTGCCAGCAGCCCAACGGAGGGACTAGCGGGAGCTTTCACCTACGAGCAGTACTTC.